The clone carrying this T cell receptor (beta chain) has just a few counts. CDR1 and CDR2 from the germline V gene are ENHRY and SYGVKD. V shed 3 bases and J shed 4 bases, with 4 bases lying between them. The CDR3 is 11 residues long. The data were taken from a study of T cells of healthy individuals. TCRdb itself ran the 5' RACE reads through MiXCR, one entry per CDR3 protein. The sample includes 60,000 to 75,000 distinct CDR3 sequences, 15% to 20% of them seen just once. The chain carries TRBV10-3 and TRBJ2-7, with unresolved D. The receptor was isolated from a human donor in good health. Here the CDR3 DNA reads TGTGCCATCAGTGAAGCGTACGAGCAGTACTTC. As protein: CAISEAYEQYF.